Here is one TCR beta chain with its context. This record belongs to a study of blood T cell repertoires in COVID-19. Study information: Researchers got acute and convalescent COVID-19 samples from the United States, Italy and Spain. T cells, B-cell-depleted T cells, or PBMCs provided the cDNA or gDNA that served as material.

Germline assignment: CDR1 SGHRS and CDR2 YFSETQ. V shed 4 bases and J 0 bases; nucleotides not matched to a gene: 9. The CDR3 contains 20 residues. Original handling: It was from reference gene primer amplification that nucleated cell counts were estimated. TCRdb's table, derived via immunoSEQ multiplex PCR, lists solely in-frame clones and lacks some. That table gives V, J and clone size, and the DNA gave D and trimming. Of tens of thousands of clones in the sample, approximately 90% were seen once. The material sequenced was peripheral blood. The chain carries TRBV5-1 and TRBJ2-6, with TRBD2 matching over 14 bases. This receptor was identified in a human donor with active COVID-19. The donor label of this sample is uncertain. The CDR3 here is CASSRMGLAGEPSGANVLTF. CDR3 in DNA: TGCGCCAGCAGCCGAATGGGACTAGCGGGGGAGCCCTCTGGGGCCAACGTCCTGACTTTC.